This T cell receptor beta chain was recorded in a study of cytomegalovirus exposure and HLA in healthy donors (dated by TCRdb to about 2017). Concerning the study at large: According to an earlier analysis of around 600 of the donors, roughly 180 million T cells yielded 90 million to 130 million unique TCR beta sequences and around 280 Gb of sequence data. In the later analysis, no new phenotypic data were used to find candidate immune exposures; instead, reliance was placed on TCR beta sequences and their occurrence across donors. All discovery cohort repertoires had been generated on a single sequencing platform. An earlier analysis of some 500 of the donors used high-throughput TCR beta sequencing to judge whether each TCR beta V gene segment behaved as functional or pseudogenic. The T cell repertoires of several hundred subjects were profiled by immunosequencing and related to cytomegalovirus serostatus. Among the roughly 370 genotyped donors, about 85% belonged to the genetic ancestry cluster associated with self-reported Caucasian donors. The study was designed to test whether signatures of past pathogen exposure could be identified by cataloging public T cell receptors. The study combined high-throughput TCR immunosequencing, statistical association of individual TCRs with disease status, and machine learning to predict cytomegalovirus infection status. In a later genetic analysis, genome-wide SNP genotypes for about 65% of the roughly 700 donors were used, and that subset was treated as a discovery cohort. An early release covering some 640 HLA-typed donors comprised about 310 gigabases of sequencing data and approximately 80 million unique TCR sequences. HLA typing covered class I and class II loci at four-digit resolution. Along with the roughly 670-subject first cohort, a separate validation cohort of around 120 different subjects was used. Typing coverage varied by locus: roughly 620-640 donors for A, B, C, DRB1 and DQB1; approximately 560 for DQA1; over 600 for DPA1; fewer than 480 for DPB1. Among roughly 400 genotyped donors of the cohort, an average of approximately 200,000 unique TCR beta nucleotide sequences was sequenced per donor, of which about 18% were non-productive. A handful of DR-DQ haplotypes were treated as single units for association and clustering because of strong linkage in the cohort. Alongside the repertoire data, information on donor age, sex, ethnicity and CMV serostatus was compiled. A later analysis re-examined previously published TCR beta repertoires from roughly 650 donors and added high-resolution HLA genotyping to investigate patterns of TCR occurrence. Beyond this particular receptor, the publication reports: In a later analysis, some 18,000 TCR beta sequences were associated with specific HLA alleles at a false discovery rate of 0.05. A later genetic analysis reported fewer N-insertions in productive TCRs among donors in an Asian-associated ancestry cluster than the roughly 650-donor mean. In the study, approximately 150 TCR beta chains were listed as associated with cytomegalovirus. The only immune exposure information available for the cohort was CMV serostatus. Compared with equally common non-associated chains, HLA-associated TCR beta chains in a later analysis were more clonally expanded and had lower generation probabilities. A further reported finding was that TCR beta sequences accurately predicted the HLA-A and HLA-B alleles for most subjects in the first cohort. Because counts were too low, seventeen rarely observed V segments, including chromosome 9 orphons, were excluded from the earlier analysis of 500 to 700 of the donors. This cohort had only TCR beta chains sequenced, and the lack of alpha or paired-chain data limited which features could be detected. Linkage disequilibrium might explain the correlated functional status among segregating V segments, but an unknown experimental factor could not be ruled out. The classifier was reported to diagnose cytomegalovirus status with high specificity and sensitivity in both the original cohort and the validation cohort. According to a later analysis, TCR association rates differed among HLA loci, with DRB1 alleles showing the most associated TCRs and HLA-C alleles showing the fewest. In vitro tests confirmed that a few of the cytomegalovirus-associated TCR beta chains recognize cytomegalovirus antigens. In a later analysis, several top co-occurrence clusters were reported to appear linked to parvovirus B19, influenza, CMV and Epstein-Barr virus. In an earlier analysis of approximately 590 of the donors, most TCR beta V segments appeared in productive rearrangements about 87% or about 30% of the time, broadly matching IMGT annotations. It was suggested by the authors that the approach could potentially be generalized to other disease states and immunological phenotypes. The sequencing pipeline was judged likely to have produced a cluster of highly shared sequence variants as a technical artifact. Because the 87-base-pair reads could not distinguish some IMGT-functional V segments, including TRBV6-2 and TRBV6-3, those segments were excluded. When HLA alleles, especially DR and DQ, strongly co-occurred, TCR associations were difficult to assign to individual alleles. The presence/absence analyses assumed that sequencing depth was roughly uniform across donors, and that assumption may not be true. Most TCR sequences were observed very rarely across donors, whereas some public TCRs were present in many individuals. An association between a missense DCLRE1C variant and V-gene and J-gene trimming of TCR beta chains was found in a later genetic analysis and replicated in an independent cohort. Because HLA typing was missing for some donors at each locus, association tests included only the typed subset. Most CMV-associated TCR beta chains appeared to be HLA-restricted in a later analysis, and the HLA associations seemed to be driven largely by CMV exposure.

Comments on this clone: Its antigen specificity is not known. It has no much larger one-base neighbor in the sample; base qualities were not kept.

Taken from the germline V gene, the CDR1 and CDR2 loops are MNHEY and SVGAGI. From its cysteine to its phenylalanine, the CDR3 spans 14 amino acids. Only CDR3 DNA remains: 42 bases, in frame from the first base. The V and J ends are trimmed by 4 bases and 1 base, leaving 10 bases between them. Libraries were constructed by the immunoSEQ multiplex PCR assay. For the multiplex PCR, a mixture combining 60 forward primers for TCR Vbeta segments and 13 reverse primers for TCR Jbeta segments was used. The CDR3 region of rearranged TCR beta genes was amplified from genomic DNA with a multiplex PCR assay. On the Illumina HiSeq System, the amplified TCR beta libraries were sequenced as 87-base-pair reads. On the study's bioinformatics: A later analysis tallied approximately 87 million unique TCR beta chains across the 640 or so repertoires, and some 10 million of those chains were shared by two or more donors. Raw reads were error-corrected and collapsed into unique sequences by a nearest-neighbor algorithm in which closely related sequences were merged to remove PCR and sequencing errors. CDR3 sequences were aligned to IMGT reference sequences to assign V, D and J gene segments. Each retained sequence needed at least a six-nucleotide match to both a V gene segment and a J gene segment. A rearrangement counted as productive if the CDR3 had no stop codons and remained in frame with V and J, and every other rearrangement counted as non-productive. Following IMGT convention, CDR3 was defined as the stretch from the second conserved V-encoded cysteine up to the conserved J-encoded phenylalanine. Sequences without an unambiguous match to a single V gene segment were excluded from the earlier analysis of 450 to 750 of the donors. In an earlier analysis of several hundred of the donors, V segments were called functional above 56.7% productive rearrangements and were called segregating when the between-donor standard deviation exceeded 5%. To diagnose cytomegalovirus status from the catalog of TCR beta chain sequences, a statistical classification framework was built. A later analysis assigned V and J genes by comparing TCR nucleotide sequences with IMGT/GENE-DB human TR gene sequences. Using the TCRdist pipeline, a later analysis assigned CDR3 sequences along with most-parsimonious VDJ recombination scenarios. In a later analysis, each TCR beta chain was defined by its CDR3 amino acid sequence together with its V-gene family, and reads lacking a unique V-gene family were excluded. As a way to deal with suspected cross-contamination and a sequencing artifact, a later analysis dropped 450 to 600 nucleotide sequences that were highly shared and had low generation probability. For each public chain, a later analysis derived a clonal expansion index from normalized ranks of inferred template counts within each repertoire. In a later analysis, generation probabilities were computed with a VDJ recombination model fitted to out-of-frame rearrangements, and the resulting probabilities were checked against IGoR. In a later analysis, TCR-TCR, TCR-HLA and TCR-CMV co-occurrence was scored with hypergeometric tests, and a repertoire-size bias correction was applied to TCR pairs. False discovery rates were estimated in a later analysis by permuting HLA or CMV assignments 20 times. In a later analysis, co-occurring TCRs were grouped with DBSCAN, and TCRdist sequence similarity was added when clustering was performed within HLA-allele-positive subsets. Repertoires with fewer than 30,000 or more than 120,000 public chains, plus five repertoires with anomalous nucleotide sharing, were excluded from co-occurrence clustering. Sourced from immuneACCESS, this table was stored by TCRdb with only in-frame sequences that have V and J called. A share of the clones is absent; for the studies checked, an unresolved V gene accounts for under half, and the remainder has no known explanation. V, J and clone size were drawn from that table, and D and trimming were deduced from the DNA. This sample gives some 150,000 clones in total; roughly 71% of them show up just once. Around 7% of the sample is held by the ten biggest clonotypes.

In total, approximately 700 healthy bone marrow donors made up the cohort. At the time of sampling, all cohort members were nominally healthy, though unrecorded immune exposures were likely present. The donor tested CMV seronegative and was one of the 352 seronegative cohort members. Every donor gave a peripheral blood sample, and the peripheral blood mononuclear cells from that sample were used for TCR beta sequencing. The Qiagen DNeasy Blood Extraction Kit was used to extract genomic DNA from the blood cell samples. This sequence was found in a man aged 25-45 years in good health and CMV-seronegative. The specimen was PBMCs. This sequence uses TRBV6-5 and TRBJ1-1; TRBD1 could be the D gene, as 5 bases match. CDR3 sequence: CASSWFGGNTEAFF. DNA sequence: TGTGCCAGCAGTTGGTTCGGGGGGAACACTGAAGCTTTCTTT.